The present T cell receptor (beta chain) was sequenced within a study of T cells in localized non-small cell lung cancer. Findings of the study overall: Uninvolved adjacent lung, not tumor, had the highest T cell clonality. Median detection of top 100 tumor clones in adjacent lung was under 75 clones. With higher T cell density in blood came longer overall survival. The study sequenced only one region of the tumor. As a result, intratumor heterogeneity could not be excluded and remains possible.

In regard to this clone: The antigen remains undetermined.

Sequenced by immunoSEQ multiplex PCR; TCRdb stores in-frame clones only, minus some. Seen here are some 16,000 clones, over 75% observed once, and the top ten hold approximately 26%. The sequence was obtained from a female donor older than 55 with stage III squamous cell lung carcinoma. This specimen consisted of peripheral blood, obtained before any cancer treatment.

CDR3 sequence (DNA): TGTGCCAGCCAAGTAAGGGGAGGCACTGAAGCTTTCTTT. It is translated as CASQVRGGTEAFF. The genes are TRBV2 and TRBJ1-1; D may be TRBD1 (5 bases). CDR1 is SNHLY, CDR2 FYNNEI, per germline. This CDR3 spans 13 amino acids. V was pared by 8 bases and J by 4 bases, with 14 bases between. The variable domain in full, with the rest retrieved from reference TRBV2 and TRBJ1-1, is EPEVTQTPSHQVTQMGQEVILRCVPISNHLYFYWYRQILGQKVEFLVSFYNNEISEKSEIFDDQFSVERPDGSNFTLKIRSTKLEDSAMYFCASQVRGGTEAFFGQGTRLTVV.